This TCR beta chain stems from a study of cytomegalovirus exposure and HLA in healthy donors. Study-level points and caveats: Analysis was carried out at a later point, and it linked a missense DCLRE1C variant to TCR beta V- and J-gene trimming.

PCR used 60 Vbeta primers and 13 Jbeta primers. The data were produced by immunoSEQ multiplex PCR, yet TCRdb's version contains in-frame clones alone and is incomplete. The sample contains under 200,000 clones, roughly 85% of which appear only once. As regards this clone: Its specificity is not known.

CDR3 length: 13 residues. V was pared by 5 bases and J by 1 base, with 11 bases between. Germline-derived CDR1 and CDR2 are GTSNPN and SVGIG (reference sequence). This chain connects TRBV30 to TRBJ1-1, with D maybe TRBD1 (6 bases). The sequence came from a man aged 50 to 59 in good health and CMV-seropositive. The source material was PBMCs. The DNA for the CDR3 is TGTGCCTGGGACAGGAAGGAGAACACTGAAGCTTTCTTT. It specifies CAWDRKENTEAFF.